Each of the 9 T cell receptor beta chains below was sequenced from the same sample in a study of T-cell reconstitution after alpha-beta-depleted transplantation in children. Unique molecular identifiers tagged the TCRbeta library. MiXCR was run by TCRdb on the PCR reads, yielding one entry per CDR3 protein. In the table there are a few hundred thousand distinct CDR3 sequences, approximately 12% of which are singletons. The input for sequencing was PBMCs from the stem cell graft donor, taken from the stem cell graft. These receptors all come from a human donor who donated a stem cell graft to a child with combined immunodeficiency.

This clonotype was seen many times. Here the CDR3 DNA reads TGTGCCAGCAGCTTTGGCAGGTCCTCCTACGAGCAGTACTTC. It codes for CASSFGRSSYEQYF. The chain couples TRBV7-2 to TRBJ2-7; D gene uncertain. The CDR3 sequence is 14 residues long. Germline assignment: CDR1 SGHTA and CDR2 FQGNSA. With 3 bases removed from V and 0 bases from J, the gap between germline ends came to 9 bases.

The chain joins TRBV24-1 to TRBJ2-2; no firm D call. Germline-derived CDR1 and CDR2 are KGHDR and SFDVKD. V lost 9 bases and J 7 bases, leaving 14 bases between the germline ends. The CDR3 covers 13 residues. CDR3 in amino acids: CATLDRTNGELFF. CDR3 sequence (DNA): TGTGCCACCCTAGACCGGACGAACGGGGAGCTGTTTTTT.

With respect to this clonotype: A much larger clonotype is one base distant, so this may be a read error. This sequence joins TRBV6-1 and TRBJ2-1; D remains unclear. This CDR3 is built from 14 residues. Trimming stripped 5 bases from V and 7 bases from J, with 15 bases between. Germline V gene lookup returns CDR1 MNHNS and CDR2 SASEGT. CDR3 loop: CASSRPGRWNEQFF. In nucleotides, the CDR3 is TGTGCCAGCAGTAGGCCTGGAAGGTGGAATGAGCAGTTCTTC.

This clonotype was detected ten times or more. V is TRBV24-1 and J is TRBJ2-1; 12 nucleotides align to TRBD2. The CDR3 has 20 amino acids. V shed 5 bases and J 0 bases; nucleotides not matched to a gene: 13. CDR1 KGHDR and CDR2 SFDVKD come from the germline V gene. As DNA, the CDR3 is TGTGCCACCAGTGCCCCCTTAGGGACTAGCGGGTCTAACTCCTACAATGAGCAGTTCTTC. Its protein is CATSAPLGTSGSNSYNEQFF.

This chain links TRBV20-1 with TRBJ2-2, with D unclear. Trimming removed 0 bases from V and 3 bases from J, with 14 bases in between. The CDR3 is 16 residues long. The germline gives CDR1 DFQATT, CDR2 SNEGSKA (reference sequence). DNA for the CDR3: TGCAGTGCTAGAGATGGTGCCAGACCCTACACCGGGGAGCTGTTTTTT. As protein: CSARDGARPYTGELFF.

CDR3 protein: CASSYSFGAHSRNTEAFF. CDR3 DNA: TGTGCCAGCAGTTACTCGTTCGGTGCACACTCGCGGAACACTGAAGCTTTCTTT. The chain is built from TRBV6-2 or TRBV6-3 and TRBJ1-1; D gene unclear. V was pared by 0 bases and J by 1 base, with 18 bases between. Germline lookup yields CDR1 MNHEY and CDR2 SVGEGT. The CDR3 has 18 residues.

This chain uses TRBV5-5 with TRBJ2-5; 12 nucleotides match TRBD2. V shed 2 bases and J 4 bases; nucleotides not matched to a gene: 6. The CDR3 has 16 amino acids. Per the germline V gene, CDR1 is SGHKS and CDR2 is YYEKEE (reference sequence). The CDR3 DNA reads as TGTGCCAGCAGCTTCCTAGCGGGGGGGCGGGGAGAGACCCAGTACTTC. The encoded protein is CASSFLAGGRGETQYF.

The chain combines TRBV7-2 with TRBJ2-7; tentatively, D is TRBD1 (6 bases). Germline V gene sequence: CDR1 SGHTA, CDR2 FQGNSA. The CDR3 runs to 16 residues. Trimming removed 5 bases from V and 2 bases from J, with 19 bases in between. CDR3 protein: CASSPRDTQFPYEQYF. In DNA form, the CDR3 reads TGTGCCAGCAGCCCCAGGGACACACAGTTTCCCTACGAGCAGTACTTC. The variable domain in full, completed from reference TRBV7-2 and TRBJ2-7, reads GAGVSQSPSNKVTEKGKDVELRCDPISGHTALYWYRQSLGQGLEFLIYFQGNSAPDKSGLPSDRFSAERTGGSVSTLTIQRTQQEDSAVYLCASSPRDTQFPYEQYFGPGTRLTVT.

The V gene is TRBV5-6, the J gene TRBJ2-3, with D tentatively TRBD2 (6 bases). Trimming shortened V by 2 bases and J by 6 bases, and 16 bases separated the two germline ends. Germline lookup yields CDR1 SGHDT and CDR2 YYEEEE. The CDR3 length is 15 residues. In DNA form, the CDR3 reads TGTGCCAGCAGCTTTGTAGGCGGGGTCGGGGATACGCAGTATTTT. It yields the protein CASSFVGGVGDTQYF.